This T cell receptor (beta chain) stems from a study of human T cells and chemical hapten exposure. After removal of 0 bases from V and 8 bases from J, the junction contained 3 bases not matched to a gene. This CDR3 spans 15 amino acids. The germline V gene has CDR1 ENHRY and CDR2 SYGVKD. Time point in this sample: patch test 2, 6 weeks after DPC sensitization. The treatment: therapeutic diphenylcyclopropenone sensitization with weekly scalp DPC. Study results and caveats: There were significantly more large CDR3 similarity clusters among expanded TCRs than among controls.

This clonotype has at least ten counts. Its antigen is undetermined. Each cDNA molecule in the library carried unique molecular identifiers. Under the authors' procedure: Samples held a median of around 100,000 TCRs, range roughly 23,224–750,000. TCRdb passed the RACE reads through MiXCR, listing each CDR3 protein once. In this record, the V and J calls reflect TCRdb's handling and not the investigators' own analysis. The table records 110,000 to 150,000 distinct CDR3 sequences, approximately 10% of them present only once. The receptor was isolated from a woman between 45 and 60 years old with alopecia areata. Some clones in this sample may be carry-over from other donors' samples. The chain is built from TRBV10-3 and TRBJ2-1; TRBD2 aligns across 11 bases. The sequenced sample was whole blood, obtained in connection with sensitization to the hapten diphenylcyclopropenone (DPC). The CDR3 DNA follows: TGTGCCATCAGTGAGTCGACTAGCGGGATCGATGAGCAGTTCTTC. Translating it yields CAISESTSGIDEQFF.